A single sample is the source of the 23 T cell receptor beta chains below, sequenced in a study of cytomegalovirus exposure and HLA in healthy donors (dated by TCRdb to the late 2010s). The library relied on the immunoSEQ multiplex PCR assay. For the multiplex PCR, a mixture combining 60 forward primers for TCR Vbeta segments and 13 reverse primers for TCR Jbeta segments was used. The source is immuneACCESS, and TCRdb retained only in-frame sequences with V and J called. Part of the clones is not carried over; for the studies checked, unresolved V genes explain less than half of this, and the remainder is unexplained. Across this sample there are approximately 240,000 clones, with around 80% seen only once. The top ten clones comprise 0.58% of the sample. Sequenced sample: PBMCs. The source is a woman between 35 and 50 years old in good health and CMV-seronegative.

This clone was recorded a few times. This sequence joins TRBV19 and TRBJ1-4, with D hard to call. This CDR3 comprises 13 residues. CDR1 LNHDA and CDR2 SQIVND come from the germline V gene (reference sequence). V was pared by 5 bases and J by 7 bases, with 11 bases between. CDR3 in amino acids: CASSGGWSEKLFF. The CDR3 bases are TGTGCCAGTAGTGGCGGGTGGAGTGAAAAACTGTTTTTT.

J is TRBJ1-3 and V is TRBV11-3; TRBD1 matches 7 bases. The length of the CDR3 is 14 residues. The V gene's germline CDR1 is SGHNT and CDR2 YENEEA. J lost 0 bases, V lost 11 bases, and 7 bases had no gene match. The CDR3 loop reads CASGDSRSGNTIYF. The CDR3 coding sequence is TGTGCCTCTGGGGACAGCCGCTCTGGAAACACCATATATTTT.

V and J are TRBV7-8 and TRBJ2-7, with 11 positions matching TRBD1. The CDR3 consists of 16 residues. Germline V gene sequence: CDR1 SGHVS, CDR2 FQNEAQ. With V trimmed by 2 bases and J by 0 bases, 3 bases remained unmatched. The CDR3 reads CASSLTGQGVSYEQYF. The DNA for the CDR3 is TGTGCCAGCAGCTTAACGGGACAGGGGGTCTCCTACGAGCAGTACTTC.

This clone was counted a single time. CDR3 residues: CASGPLRVGYTF. The CDR3 nucleotides read TGTGCCAGCGGGCCCCTGAGGGTTGGCTACACCTTC. The chain uses TRBV6-9 and TRBJ1-2; D gene unclear. Per germline, CDR1 MNHGY and CDR2 SVAAGI. Trimming left V 8 bases short and J 7 bases short, with 14 bases between. The CDR3 is 12 amino acids.

The chain joins TRBV4-2 to TRBJ1-1; a possible D gene is TRBD1 (6 bases). The CDR3 length is 15 residues. Germline CDR1 reads LGHNA; CDR2 reads YNFKEQ. V lost 0 bases and J 3 bases, leaving 11 bases between the germline ends. The CDR3 DNA reads as TGTGCCAGCAGCCAAGAACGGGGGGCCCACACTGAAGCTTTCTTT. Encoded protein: CASSQERGAHTEAFF.

V is TRBV6-1 and J is TRBJ1-1; D might be TRBD1 (5 bases). Per the germline V gene, CDR1 is MNHNS and CDR2 is SASEGT. The ends were cut back, 6 bases at V and 2 bases at J, with 10 bases in the middle. CDR3 size: 13 residues. CDR3 amino acids: CASRRQFNTEAFF. CDR3 coding DNA: TGTGCCAGCAGAAGACAGTTCAACACTGAAGCTTTCTTT.

The chain combines TRBV2 with TRBJ2-1; possibly TRBD2 for D (6 bases). The CDR3 sequence is 15 residues long. Germline V CDR1 and CDR2: SNHLY, FYNNEI. Trimming took off 7 bases at V and 1 base at J, with 14 bases between the two ends. The CDR3 sequence: CASILREVSYNEQFF. The CDR3, as DNA: TGTGCCAGCATTCTGAGGGAGGTGTCCTACAATGAGCAGTTCTTC.

This clone occurred once. The junction does not match germline at one end; this may be a read error. The rearrangement links TRBV5-4 to TRBJ1-2; 9 nucleotides match TRBD1. Germline V gene lookup returns CDR1 SGHNT and CDR2 YYREEE (reference sequence). This CDR3 contains 18 residues. In DNA form, the CDR3 reads TGTGCCAGCAGCTCCGACTCTTTACAGGGGGCCGCTAACTATGGCTACCCCTTC. Encoded protein: CASSSDSLQGAANYGYPF.

This clone occurred once. The V gene is TRBV7-2, the J gene TRBJ2-3; possible D gene TRBD2, 6 bases. Trimming pared 2 bases from V and 5 bases from J, leaving 11 bases between. CDR3 length: 14 residues. Germline V gives CDR1 SGHTA, CDR2 FQGNSA. CDR3 in amino acids: CASSLYAGGDTQYF. The CDR3 bases are TGTGCCAGCAGCTTATATGCCGGGGGAGATACGCAGTATTTT.

The chain combines TRBV4-3 with TRBJ2-5; weak D call: TRBD1 (5 bases). The CDR3 is 15 amino acids. V was trimmed by 0 bases and J by 7 bases, leaving 15 bases between them. Germline V gene sequence: CDR1 LGHNA, CDR2 YSLEER. CDR3 loop: CASSQDQAGMGTQYF. The CDR3 coding sequence is TGCGCCAGCAGCCAAGATCAGGCAGGGATGGGGACCCAGTACTTC.

The DNA for the CDR3 is TGCAGCGGCAGGACTAGCGGGGGGCTCAATGAGCAGTTCTTC. This sequence encodes CSGRTSGGLNEQFF. V usage is TRBV29-1 and J usage is TRBJ2-1; TRBD2 aligns across 14 bases. The length of the CDR3 is 14 residues. V lost 7 bases and J lost 6; bases outside the gene matches: 5. Germline V gene lookup returns CDR1 SQVTM and CDR2 ANQGSEA.

The rearrangement links TRBV5-1 to TRBJ2-5, with a possible D match to TRBD2 (5 bases). Looked up from germline, CDR1 is SGHRS and CDR2 is YFSETQ. Deletions cut 10 bases from V and 0 bases from J, with 16 bases between. The CDR3 spans 14 residues. The CDR3 loop is CASKSGVYQETQYF. The CDR3 DNA is TGCGCCTCCAAGTCCGGGGTCTACCAAGAGACCCAGTACTTC.

V and J are TRBV6-1 and TRBJ1-1; 7 nucleotides line up with TRBD1. The germline V gene has CDR1 MNHNS and CDR2 SASEGT. V was clipped by 1 base and J by 8 bases; unmatched bases: 7. The CDR3 runs 14 residues. CDR3 nucleotide sequence: TGTGCCAGCAGTGAAGGGAGGGGGCGCTCGGAAGCTTTCTTT. Residues: CASSEGRGRSEAFF.

This clone was counted a few times. The chain has TRBV5-4 and TRBJ2-2; 9 bases are shared with TRBD1. J gave up 6 bases and V 1 base, and 4 bases lay outside the gene matches. The CDR3 length is 15 residues. Germline CDR1 SGHNT, CDR2 YYREEE (reference sequence). The CDR3 bases are TGTGCCAGCAGCTTGTCCTGGACAGGGGCCGGGGAGCTGTTTTTT. Its protein product is CASSLSWTGAGELFF.

J is TRBJ1-6 and V is TRBV28; D perhaps matches TRBD1 (5 bases). V dropped 6 bases and J dropped 15 bases, with 12 bases sitting between them. Germline CDR1 MDHEN, CDR2 SYDVKM. This CDR3 contains 11 residues. In DNA form, the CDR3 reads TGTGCCAGCAGCCTGGCGGGGGTCCTCCACTTT. Translated, it gives CASSLAGVLHF.

The gene calls are TRBV11-1 and TRBJ2-7; 9 positions agree with TRBD1. The CDR3 contains 15 residues. Germline V gives CDR1 SGHAT, CDR2 FQDESV (reference sequence). Trimming at V came to 5 bases and at J to 4 bases, leaving 9 bases not matched to a gene. The chain's CDR3 is CASSAWRDRAYEQYF. The CDR3 bases are TGTGCCAGCAGCGCTTGGCGGGACAGGGCTTACGAGCAGTACTTC.

V usage is TRBV2 and J usage is TRBJ2-7; 14 positions match TRBD2. The junction had 4 bases not matched to a gene; V was cut back by 3 bases and J by 0 bases. Germline V gene data show CDR1 as SNHLY and CDR2 as FYNNEI. This CDR3 comprises 17 residues. CDR3 amino acids: CASSDGLAGGNSYEQYF. The CDR3 region has the DNA TGTGCCAGCAGTGACGGACTAGCGGGGGGAAACTCCTACGAGCAGTACTTC.

This chain links TRBV19 with TRBJ2-3; possibly TRBD1 for D (5 bases). With 4 bases removed from V and 4 bases from J, the gap between germline ends came to 12 bases. This CDR3 is 14 amino acids long. CDR1 is LNHDA and CDR2 is SQIVND in the germline V gene (reference sequence). CDR3 nucleotide sequence: TGTGCCAGTAGTAAAGGGGTTGGCGCAGATACGCAGTATTTT. This encodes CASSKGVGADTQYF.

This rearrangement joins TRBV30 to TRBJ2-3, with no clear D. Germline CDR1 and CDR2: GTSNPN and SVGIG (reference sequence). Trimming pared 5 bases from V and 0 bases from J, leaving 12 bases between. This CDR3 has 14 amino acids. CDR3 in DNA: TGTGCCTGGTCGTTTCAGCGTAGCACAGATACGCAGTATTTT. It specifies CAWSFQRSTDTQYF.

The chain has TRBV19 and TRBJ1-2, with 7 bases aligning to TRBD1. The V and J ends lost 4 bases and 7 bases, in that order; junction bases with no gene match: 21. Germline CDR1 LNHDA, CDR2 SQIVND (reference sequence). The CDR3 spans 18 residues. CDR3 sequence: CASSTHRQGQRPVPGYTF. CDR3 bases: TGTGCCAGTAGTACGCATCGACAGGGTCAACGGCCCGTCCCTGGCTACACCTTC.

This chain joins TRBV30 and TRBJ2-5; tentative D call: TRBD2 (7 bases). This CDR3 comprises 13 residues. With 3 bases removed from V and 5 bases from J, the gap between germline ends came to 13 bases. Germline V gene sequence: CDR1 GTSNPN, CDR2 SVGIG (reference sequence). Here the CDR3 DNA reads TGTGCCTGGAGGAGGGGGGGAGGGGAGACCCAGTACTTC. This gives the protein CAWRRGGGETQYF.

This chain joins TRBV7-8 and TRBJ1-3; 7 nucleotides agree with TRBD1. CDR3 size: 19 residues. Trimming cost V 4 bases and J 2 bases; bases outside gene matches: 17. CDR1 and CDR2 (germline): SGHVS, FQNEAQ. The CDR3 DNA reads as TGTGCCAGCAGCTCGACATCCCGAGCGACGAGGGGGCCTGGAAACACCATATATTTT. As protein: CASSSTSRATRGPGNTIYF.

This sequence joins TRBV11-2 and TRBJ2-4; D may be TRBD1 (5 bases). Germline values: CDR1 SGHAT, CDR2 FQNNGV. This CDR3 comprises 19 residues. V dropped 1 base and J dropped 0 bases, with 19 bases sitting between them. CDR3 in amino acids: CASSLGRFDSLLAKNIQYF. DNA of the CDR3: TGTGCCAGCAGCTTAGGTCGGTTCGACAGCCTCTTAGCCAAAAACATTCAGTACTTC.